This T cell receptor beta chain was retrieved from a study of shared clonotypes between healthy human individuals. In this sample, this clone turned up once. The antigen is not known. Only in-frame clones appear in the TCRdb table, and some are missing; sequencing was by immunoSEQ multiplex PCR. Among some 1.5 million clones listed, around 97% were seen once. The study, taken as a whole, reports: It was observed that roughly 5.4% of naive CD4 clonotypes were shared across several donors. Clonotypes shared by all four donors outscored non-shared clonotypes in generation probability.

The V and J ends lost 4 bases and 5 bases, in that order; junction bases with no gene match: 8. Germline V gives CDR1 SGHNT, CDR2 YYREEE (reference sequence). This CDR3 comprises 14 residues. This sequence was found in a man younger than 45 in good health. V gene TRBV5-4 combines with J gene TRBJ2-5; 7 bases fit TRBD1. Sequences were obtained from naive CD4+ T cells sorted from blood. Subset noted: CD45RA+ positively selected. The CDR3 sequence is CASSRTGEGETQYF. CDR3 sequence (DNA): TGTGCCAGCAGCAGAACAGGGGAAGGGGAGACCCAGTACTTC. The full variable domain, with the rest looked up from reference TRBV5-4 and TRBJ2-5, is ETGVTQSPTHLIKTRGQQVTLRCSSQSGHNTVSWYQQALGQGPQFIFQYYREEENGRGNFPPRFSGLQFPNYSSELNVNALELDDSALYLCASSRTGEGETQYFGPGTRLLVL.